The next 24 T cell receptor beta chains were all read from a single sample in a study of shared clonotypes between healthy human individuals. Clones were sequenced by immunoSEQ multiplex PCR, and TCRdb holds only the in-frame ones, with some missing. The profile shows some 500,000 clones, approximately 95% of them singletons. The source material was naive CD4+ T cells sorted from blood. As for subset: CD45RA+ positively selected. The receptors here all came from a woman in her 30s in good health.

The chain combines TRBV30 with TRBJ2-7; no clear D gene. The CDR3 contains 11 residues. Germline V gives CDR1 GTSNPN, CDR2 SVGIG (reference sequence). With 0 bases removed from V and 5 bases from J, the gap between germline ends came to 5 bases. This CDR3 reads CAWSVGNEQYF. CDR3 sequence (DNA): TGTGCCTGGAGTGTTGGGAACGAGCAGTACTTC.

The V gene is TRBV6-1, the J gene TRBJ2-3; 7 bases are a match to TRBD1. Germline-derived CDR1 and CDR2 are MNHNS and SASEGT. V dropped 2 bases and J dropped 7; count of bases not matched to a gene: 3. This CDR3 contains 13 residues. CDR3 DNA sequence: TGTGCCAGCAGTGAAACGGACAGGTATACGCAGTATTTT. Protein: CASSETDRYTQYF.

The chain carries TRBV5-4 and TRBJ1-4; 8 positions agree with TRBD1. The V and J ends lost 2 bases and 6 bases, in that order; junction bases with no gene match: 3. This CDR3 has 14 amino acids. Germline V gives CDR1 SGHNT, CDR2 YYREEE (reference sequence). The CDR3: CASSFGQGDEKLFF. Written as DNA, the CDR3 is TGTGCCAGCAGCTTTGGACAGGGAGATGAAAAACTGTTTTTT.

The chain joins TRBV18 to TRBJ2-7, with D perhaps TRBD1 (6 bases). CDR3 length equals 12 residues. Germline CDR1 KGHSH, CDR2 LQKENI. V dropped 4 bases and J dropped 6 bases, with 10 bases sitting between them. The CDR3 loop is CASSHRVGEQYF. The CDR3 region has the DNA TGTGCCAGCTCACACAGGGTTGGCGAGCAGTACTTC.

This clone appeared once. Other DNA sequences within the sample encode an identical CDR3. The rearrangement joins TRBV18 to TRBJ1-2; D gene ambiguous. CDR1 is KGHSH, CDR2 LQKENI, per germline. Between the trimmed V and J ends, which lost 3 bases and 2 bases, there was a span of 7 bases. The length of the CDR3 is 13 residues. The CDR3 protein is CASSPGGNYGYTF. In DNA, the CDR3 is TGTGCCAGCTCACCCGGCGGGAACTATGGCTACACCTTC.

The chain carries TRBV7-2 and TRBJ2-5; 13 nucleotides line up with TRBD2. Per germline, CDR1 SGHTA and CDR2 FQGNSA. The CDR3 runs 16 residues. J lost 2 bases, V lost 5 bases, and 5 bases had no gene match. CDR3 residues: CASSKLAGGGQETQYF. CDR3 DNA sequence: TGTGCCAGCAGCAAACTAGCGGGAGGGGGTCAAGAGACCCAGTACTTC.

The rearrangement joins TRBV27 to TRBJ2-1; TRBD2 matches 8 bases. The CDR3 contains 15 residues. J gave up 7 bases and V 5 bases, and 10 bases lay outside the gene matches. Germline CDR1 and CDR2: MNHEY and SMNVEV (reference sequence). The CDR3 bases are TGTGCCAGCAGTAGAGAGGGGACTAGATCAAATGAGCAGTTCTTC. It yields the protein CASSREGTRSNEQFF.

This rearrangement joins TRBV10-3 to TRBJ2-2; 10 bases match TRBD2. J was trimmed by 0 bases and V by 6 bases; bases with no gene match: 10. CDR1 and CDR2 from the germline V gene are ENHRY and SYGVKD. The CDR3 length is 18 residues. The CDR3 region is CAISPSRTSGTNTGELFF. The CDR3 region has the DNA TGTGCCATCAGCCCTAGTCGGACTAGCGGCACGAACACCGGGGAGCTGTTTTTT.

The J gene is TRBJ1-4, the V gene TRBV5-1; 7 bases are shared with TRBD1. CDR3 length equals 15 residues. J lost 8 bases, V lost 4 bases, and 11 bases had no gene match. From germline, CDR1 is SGHRS and CDR2 YFSETQ. This CDR3 reads CASSPLGTAGEKLFF. In DNA, the CDR3 is TGCGCCAGCAGCCCGTTGGGGACAGCGGGGGAAAAACTGTTTTTT. Full variable domain (missing parts from reference TRBV5-1 and TRBJ1-4): KAGVTQTPRYLIKTRGQQVTLSCSPISGHRSVSWYQQTPGQGLQFLFEYFSETQRNKGNFPGRFSGRQFSNSRSEMNVSTLELGDSALYLCASSPLGTAGEKLFFGSGTQLSVL.

This chain uses TRBV4-2 with TRBJ2-3, with a possible D match to TRBD2 (7 bases). Trimming shortened V by 5 bases and J by 2 bases, and 20 bases separated the two germline ends. Looked up from germline, CDR1 is LGHNA and CDR2 is YNFKEQ. This CDR3 is 17 amino acids long. CDR3 sequence: CASSSLLAGASTDTQYF. In DNA, the CDR3 is TGTGCCAGCAGCTCCCTGTTGGCGGGGGCCTCCACAGATACGCAGTATTTT.

The gene calls are TRBV19 and TRBJ2-2, with 7 bases lining up with TRBD2. V gave up 6 bases and J gave up 4 bases; unmatched junction bases: 8. This CDR3 has 15 amino acids. CDR1 and CDR2 (germline): LNHDA, SQIVND (reference sequence). The CDR3: CASRFAGVFTGELFF. As DNA, the CDR3 is TGTGCCAGTAGATTCGCGGGAGTATTCACCGGGGAGCTGTTTTTT.

The chain is built from TRBV5-6 and TRBJ2-3, with 11 bases fitting TRBD2. This CDR3 region has 14 residues. Germline V gene lookup returns CDR1 SGHDT and CDR2 YYEEEE. After removal of 2 bases from V and 8 bases from J, the junction contained 4 bases not matched to a gene. CDR3 nucleotides: TGTGCCAGCAGCTTCTGGCTAGCGGGGGGTACGCAGTATTTT. Its translation is CASSFWLAGGTQYF.

This clone has a handful of counts. The genes are TRBV28 and TRBJ2-7; D gene ambiguous. V lost 5 bases, J lost 5 bases, and 10 bases lay in between. CDR3 length: 12 residues. The germline V gene has CDR1 MDHEN and CDR2 SYDVKM. CDR3 in amino acids: CASSPGVNEQYF. The CDR3 nucleotides read TGTGCCAGCAGTCCTGGGGTGAACGAGCAGTACTTC.

This clone is a singleton in its sample. This chain uses TRBV5-1 with TRBJ2-1; TRBD2 might be the D (5 bases). Germline-derived CDR1 and CDR2 are SGHRS and YFSETQ. The CDR3 totals 15 residues. The V gene lost 0 bases and the J gene lost 15 bases, with 22 bases spanning the gap. The CDR3 sequence is CASSLAVGELGTSFF. The CDR3 DNA reads TGCGCCAGCAGCTTGGCCGTTGGAGAACTAGGAACTTCGTTCTTC. Variable domain in full (rest from reference TRBV5-1 and TRBJ2-1): KAGVTQTPRYLIKTRGQQVTLSCSPISGHRSVSWYQQTPGQGLQFLFEYFSETQRNKGNFPGRFSGRQFSNSRSEMNVSTLELGDSALYLCASSLAVGELGTSFFGPGTRLTVL.

The chain uses TRBV5-1 and TRBJ2-7; 12 bases align to TRBD2. Germline loops: CDR1 SGHRS, CDR2 YFSETQ. Unmatched junction bases numbered 6, after V lost 0 bases and J lost 2 bases. The CDR3 runs to 17 residues. CDR3 residues: CASSLVLAGGPPYEQYF. Here the CDR3 DNA reads TGCGCCAGCAGCTTGGTGCTAGCGGGAGGGCCCCCCTACGAGCAGTACTTC.

The genes are TRBV28 and TRBJ2-3, with 7 bases that match TRBD2. CDR1 MDHEN and CDR2 SYDVKM come from the germline V gene. This CDR3 is built from 14 residues. Trimming removed 4 bases from V and 1 base from J; junction bases left unmatched: 2. CDR3 DNA sequence: TGTGCCAGCAGTTCGGCGGGGGGCACAGATACGCAGTATTTT. This translates into CASSSAGGTDTQYF.

The chain uses TRBV19 and TRBJ1-1; D gene ambiguous. Trimming pared 7 bases from V and 1 base from J, leaving 13 bases between. This CDR3 is built from 14 residues. Per germline, CDR1 LNHDA and CDR2 SQIVND (reference sequence). The CDR3 nucleotides are TGTGCCAGTACCCCCTTGATAGGGAACACTGAAGCTTTCTTT. Residues: CASTPLIGNTEAFF.

The chain joins TRBV27 to TRBJ1-2; TRBD1 might be the D (6 bases). CDR3 length: 15 residues. The germline gives CDR1 MNHEY, CDR2 SMNVEV (reference sequence). Trimming pared 5 bases from V and 8 bases from J, leaving 21 bases between. CDR3 DNA: TGTGCCAGCAGTGCAGGAATGGGACATGTCCGGGGCTACACCTTC. Translating it yields CASSAGMGHVRGYTF.

The J gene is TRBJ2-7, the V gene TRBV6-5; the D is unclear. V lost 0 bases and J lost 6, with 6 bases in between. This CDR3 region has 12 residues. CDR1 is MNHEY and CDR2 is SVGAGI in the germline V gene. CDR3 nucleotide sequence: TGTGCCAGCAGTTACTCGAACAGCGAGCAGTACTTC. This encodes CASSYSNSEQYF.

The chain combines TRBV28 with TRBJ1-1; TRBD1 matches 9 bases. This CDR3 comprises 14 residues. Germline CDR1 is MDHEN and CDR2 is SYDVKM. Trimming removed 5 bases from V and 4 bases from J; junction bases left unmatched: 5. The DNA of the CDR3 is TGTGCCAGCAGTCCTGGGACAGGGCCCACTGAAGCTTTCTTT. It encodes CASSPGTGPTEAFF. Together with reference TRBV28 and TRBJ1-1, the CDR3 gives the full variable domain: DVKVTQSSRYLVKRTGEKVFLECVQDMDHENMFWYRQDPGLGLRLIYFSYDVKMKEKGDIPEGYSVSREKKERFSLILESASTNQTSMYLCASSPGTGPTEAFFGQGTRLTVV.

The chain is built from TRBV4-2 and TRBJ2-1, with D unclear. This CDR3 spans 16 amino acids. Germline-derived CDR1 and CDR2 are LGHNA and YNFKEQ. Trimming left V 1 base short and J 8 bases short, with 18 bases between. The CDR3, as DNA: TGTGCCAGCAGCCAAGTCCGGGTCCTTGTCCCTCATGAGCAGTTCTTC. Residues: CASSQVRVLVPHEQFF.

This clone was seen a few times. The rearrangement uses TRBV6-5 and TRBJ2-7; D gene unclear. V dropped 0 bases and J dropped 5 bases, with 11 bases sitting between them. Per the germline V gene, CDR1 is MNHEY and CDR2 is SVGAGI. CDR3 size: 14 residues. DNA for the CDR3: TGTGCCAGCAGTTACTCGTATAGGGTTGACGAGCAGTACTTC. Translation: CASSYSYRVDEQYF.

The V gene is TRBV5-1, the J gene TRBJ1-4; D might be TRBD1 (6 bases). From germline, CDR1 is SGHRS and CDR2 YFSETQ. The CDR3 spans 14 residues. The V end lost 4 bases, the J end lost 4 bases, and 11 bases lay between the germline ends. CDR3 loop: CASSIQGLNEKLFF. The CDR3 region has the DNA TGCGCCAGCAGCATACAGGGTCTTAATGAAAAACTGTTTTTT. The variable domain in full, with the rest retrieved from reference TRBV5-1 and TRBJ1-4, is KAGVTQTPRYLIKTRGQQVTLSCSPISGHRSVSWYQQTPGQGLQFLFEYFSETQRNKGNFPGRFSGRQFSNSRSEMNVSTLELGDSALYLCASSIQGLNEKLFFGSGTQLSVL.

The rearrangement joins TRBV10-1 to TRBJ1-5; 9 positions agree with TRBD1. The ends lost 6 bases at V and 12 bases at J; junction bases unmatched: 0. This CDR3 has 10 residues. CDR1 is WNHNN and CDR2 is SYGVQD in the germline V gene (reference sequence). This chain's CDR3 is CASRDRGQHF. The CDR3 nucleotides are TGCGCCAGCAGGGACAGGGGCCAGCATTTT.